This is a list of T cell receptor beta chains from one sample in a study of blood T cell repertoires in COVID-19. Profiled with immunoSEQ multiplex PCR; TCRdb holds only in-frame clones, not every one. The sample contains more than 300,000 clones, 90% to 95% of which appear only once. Sequencing input: PBMCs or T cells enriched from blood (not recorded which). Receptor source: a woman in her thirties who had been exposed to COVID-19. Both conserved end residues are part of each CDR3.

J gene | V gene | CDR3 protein
TRBJ2-3 | TRBV3-1/TRBV3-2 | CASSQPGGTDTQYF
TRBJ2-1 | TRBV7-6 | CASSLLGPGLGANEQFF
TRBJ1-2 | TRBV2 | CASSFDSIYGYTF
TRBJ2-2 | TRBV7-6 | CASSLAQRGGTGELFF
TRBJ1-1 | TRBV9 | CASSVGTSTEAFF
TRBJ1-1 | TRBV6-5 | CASSWGTGGTSEAFF
TRBJ1-2 | TRBV7-9 | CASSTGTGGGYTF
TRBJ2-5 | TRBV2 | CASSVTAYQETQYF
TRBJ2-5 | TRBV18 | CASSPPLTGGKTQYF
TRBJ1-2 | TRBV15 | CATSPGGSVTYGYTF
TRBJ2-1 | TRBV7-9 | CASSLSGGHNEQFF
TRBJ1-1 | TRBV12-3/TRBV12-4 | CASSLQGLEAFF
TRBJ2-1 | TRBV4-3 | CASSQDPLAGPDSYNEQFF
TRBJ2-7 | TRBV11-2 | CASSPRQGSSYEQYF
TRBJ1-6 | TRBV5-5 | CASSRMTGPSYNSPLHF
TRBJ1-6 | TRBV5-1 | CASSLESGQGASPLHF
TRBJ2-7 | TRBV10-3 | CAISNRGDSYEQYF
TRBJ1-1 | TRBV2 | CASSPGVNTEAFF
TRBJ1-6 | TRBV16 | CASSQSRGSAPLHF
TRBJ1-1 | TRBV7-9 | CASSASTAMNTEAFF
TRBJ1-6 | TRBV12-2 | CASRLAFREPYNSPLHF
TRBJ1-5 | TRBV4-3 | CASSQGTGVRAGQPQHF
TRBJ1-2 | TRBV20-1 | CSASISGVSPNYGYTF
TRBJ1-2 | TRBV18 | CASSHPGQVAYTF
TRBJ1-1 | TRBV30 | CAWSLDSLNTEAFF